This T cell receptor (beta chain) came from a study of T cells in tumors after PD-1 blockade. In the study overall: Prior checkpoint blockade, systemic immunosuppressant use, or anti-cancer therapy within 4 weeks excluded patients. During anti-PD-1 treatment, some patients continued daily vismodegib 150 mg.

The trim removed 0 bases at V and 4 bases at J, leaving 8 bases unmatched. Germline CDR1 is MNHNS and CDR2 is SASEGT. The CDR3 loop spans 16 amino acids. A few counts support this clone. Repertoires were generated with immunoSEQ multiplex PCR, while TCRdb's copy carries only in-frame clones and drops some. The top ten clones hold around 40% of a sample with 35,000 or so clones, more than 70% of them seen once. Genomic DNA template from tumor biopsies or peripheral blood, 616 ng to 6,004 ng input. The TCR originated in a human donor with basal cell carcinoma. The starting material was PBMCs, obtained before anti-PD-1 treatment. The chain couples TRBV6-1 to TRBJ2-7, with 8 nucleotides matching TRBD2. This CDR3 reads CASSEAPGSGSYEQYF. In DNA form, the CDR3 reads TGTGCCAGCAGTGAAGCTCCGGGCAGCGGGAGTTACGAGCAGTACTTC.